The rows below give T cell receptor beta chains drawn from one sample of a study of blood T cell repertoires in COVID-19. Profiling relied on immunoSEQ multiplex PCR, and the TCRdb table lists in-frame clones only, not all of them. The sample shows around 200,000 clones, approximately 80% of them seen only once. Sequencing used peripheral blood. Every receptor here comes from a woman older than 75 with active or convalescent COVID-19. The CDR3 runs from the conserved cysteine through the conserved F or W. D genes are given only for firm matches. Rows give clone size only sometimes, using once, few, many, or a class for an expanded clone.

size	V	J	D	CDR3	DNA
NA	TRBV4-2	TRBJ2-1	NA	CASSQDLRGNEQFF	TGTGCCAGCAGCCAAGATTTGCGGGGAAATGAGCAGTTCTTC
NA	TRBV11-2	TRBJ2-7	NA	CASSLSHRSYEQYF	TGTGCCAGCAGCTTAAGCCACCGATCCTACGAGCAGTACTTC
NA	TRBV30	TRBJ1-6	TRBD1	CAWTGGGLALGFSPLHF	TGTGCCTGGACCGGAGGGGGCCTAGCGTTGGGCTTTTCACCCCTCCACTTT
NA	TRBV24-1	TRBJ2-1	NA	CATSVLREQFF	TGTGCCACCAGTGTTTTGCGTGAGCAGTTCTTC
NA	TRBV28	TRBJ2-5	TRBD2	CASSLRLAGGRGSETQYF	TGTGCCAGCAGTTTACGACTAGCGGGGGGTCGCGGGTCAGAGACCCAGTACTTC
NA	TRBV7-9	TRBJ2-1	TRBD2	CASSPGLAIIEQFF	TGTGCCAGCAGCCCGGGACTAGCCATAATTGAGCAGTTCTTC
NA	TRBV5-6	TRBJ2-7	TRBD1	CASSFRDRGPREQYF	TGTGCCAGCAGCTTCCGGGACAGGGGGCCTCGCGAGCAGTACTTC
NA	TRBV7-2	TRBJ2-7	TRBD1	CASSLADRAAYEQYF	TGTGCCAGCAGCTTAGCTGACAGGGCCGCGTACGAGCAGTACTTC
NA	TRBV6-2/TRBV6-3	TRBJ2-1	TRBD2	CASSYSSGRASGYNEQFF	TGTGCCAGCAGTTACTCCAGCGGGAGGGCCTCTGGGTACAATGAGCAGTTCTTC
NA	TRBV5-1	TRBJ2-1	TRBD2	CASSGLGGGDNEQFF	TGCGCCAGCAGCGGGCTGGGGGGAGGGGATAATGAGCAGTTCTTC
few	TRBV15	TRBJ1-4	TRBD1	CATSRALGTAEKLFF	TGTGCCACCAGCAGAGCACTTGGGACAGCCGAAAAACTGTTTTTT
NA	TRBV11-1	TRBJ2-5	TRBD2	CASSLFSGRGGETQYF	TGTGCCAGCAGCTTATTTAGCGGGAGAGGAGGAGAGACCCAGTACTTC
NA	TRBV28	TRBJ1-2	NA	CASSLSASSSYTF	TGTGCCAGCAGTTTAAGTGCCTCTAGTAGCTACACCTTC
NA	TRBV9	TRBJ1-2	TRBD1	CASSAGTGGSYGYTF	TGTGCCAGCAGCGCAGGGACAGGGGGGTCCTATGGCTACACCTTC
NA	TRBV15	TRBJ2-3	TRBD2	CATSRRLAGGLPSTDTQYF	TGTGCCACCAGCAGAAGACTAGCGGGAGGGCTCCCTAGCACAGATACGCAGTATTTT
NA	TRBV19	TRBJ2-7	TRBD2	CASSPRLAVYEQYF	TGTGCCAGTAGTCCCCGACTAGCGGTCTACGAGCAGTACTTC
NA	TRBV7-2	TRBJ2-1	NA	CASKVLGLASGEQFF	TGTGCCAGCAAAGTTCTTGGTCTAGCGAGCGGTGAGCAGTTCTTC
NA	TRBV7-9	TRBJ1-1	TRBD1	CASSREAGTAEAFF	TGTGCCAGCAGCAGAGAGGCCGGGACAGCTGAAGCTTTCTTT
NA	TRBV12-5	TRBJ1-3	TRBD1	CASGLWGQGDTIYF	TGTGCTAGTGGCCTGTGGGGACAGGGAGACACCATATATTTT
NA	TRBV7-3	TRBJ1-2	TRBD1	CASSLTGVDGYTF	TGTGCCAGCAGCCTCACAGGGGTCGATGGCTACACCTTC
few	TRBV3-1/TRBV3-2	TRBJ1-2	NA	CASSQVADYGYTF	TGTGCCAGCAGCCAAGTGGCAGACTATGGCTACACCTTC
once	TRBV5-1	TRBJ2-5	NA	CASSLGPLERETQYF	TGCGCCAGCAGCTTGGGACCGCTAGAAAGGGAGACCCAGTACTTC
once	TRBV7-9	TRBJ1-6	NA	CASSFFREGGSPLHF	TGTGCCAGCAGCTTCTTTAGGGAGGGCGGTTCACCCCTCCACTTT
NA	TRBV7-2	TRBJ2-3	NA	CASSALGGTDTQYF	TGTGCCAGCAGCGCCCTCGGGGGCACAGATACGCAGTATTTT
NA	TRBV5-6	TRBJ1-5	TRBD1	CASSFLQGRNQPQHF	TGTGCCAGCAGCTTTTTACAGGGGCGGAATCAGCCCCAGCATTTT
NA	TRBV5-1	TRBJ2-5	NA	CASSSGGGGETQYF	TGCGCCAGCAGTTCAGGAGGCGGTGGGGAGACCCAGTACTTC
NA	TRBV24-1	TRBJ1-3	TRBD1	CATSSGGSGNTIYF	TGTGCCACCAGCTCAGGGGGCTCTGGAAACACCATATATTTT
NA	TRBV10-3	TRBJ2-1	TRBD2	CAISESGSGLAGTANEQFF	TGTGCCATCAGTGAGTCGGGTAGCGGACTAGCGGGAACCGCGAATGAGCAGTTCTTC
NA	TRBV7-2	TRBJ1-2	TRBD1	CASSQTGQGAHGYTF	TGTGCCAGCAGTCAAACCGGACAGGGCGCCCACGGCTACACCTTC
NA	TRBV15	TRBJ2-7	NA	CAIQAGRFSYEQYF	TGTGCCATCCAAGCAGGCCGATTTTCCTACGAGCAGTACTTC
NA	TRBV5-1	TRBJ1-4	TRBD1	CASSPGQGGEKLFF	TGCGCCAGCAGCCCGGGACAGGGAGGGGAAAAACTGTTTTTT
NA	TRBV5-1	TRBJ2-5	TRBD2	CASSDPQGAGAQETQYF	TGCGCCAGCAGCGACCCTCAGGGCGCGGGAGCCCAAGAGACCCAGTACTTC
NA	TRBV4-3	TRBJ2-3	TRBD2	CASSQLVKGAGGPDTQYF	TGCGCCAGCAGCCAACTCGTTAAGGGAGCGGGGGGGCCAGATACGCAGTATTTT
NA	TRBV28	TRBJ2-6	TRBD1	CASSLLTGARGANVLTF	TGTGCCAGCAGTTTATTAACAGGGGCGCGGGGGGCCAACGTCCTGACTTTC
NA	TRBV7-2	TRBJ1-2	NA	CASSFRQGSFGYTF	TGTGCCAGCAGCTTTCGCCAGGGTAGCTTTGGCTACACCTTC
NA	TRBV19	TRBJ1-2	TRBD1	CASRKGQGNVYGYTF	TGTGCCAGTAGGAAAGGACAGGGAAACGTTTATGGCTACACCTTC
NA	TRBV11-1	TRBJ2-7	NA	CASSLGGTYEQYF	TGTGCCAGCAGCTTAGGAGGCACCTACGAGCAGTACTTC
NA	TRBV3-1/TRBV3-2	TRBJ1-6	NA	CASSQGGRQRESPLHF	TGTGCCAGCAGCCAAGGTGGCCGCCAGCGAGAGTCACCCCTCCACTTT
once	TRBV13	TRBJ2-3	TRBD2	CASSRQPVTSGGANTQYF	TGTGCCAGCAGCCGTCAACCCGTCACTAGCGGGGGGGCGAATACGCAGTATTTT
NA	TRBV7-9	TRBJ2-3	TRBD1	CASSLFKWTTGGPDTQYF	TGTGCCAGCAGCTTATTTAAGTGGACCACAGGGGGCCCAGATACGCAGTATTTT
once	TRBV28	TRBJ1-5	TRBD1	CASREFGQGRNQPQHF	TGTGCCAGCAGGGAATTCGGACAGGGCCGCAATCAGCCCCAGCATTTT
NA	TRBV7-9	TRBJ2-4	NA	CASSPSGGNIQYF	TGTGCCAGCAGCCCCTCCGGGGGAAACATTCAGTACTTC
few	TRBV18	TRBJ1-1	TRBD1	CASSQGQGSFEAFF	TGTGCCAGCTCGCAGGGACAGGGTAGTTTCGAAGCTTTCTTT